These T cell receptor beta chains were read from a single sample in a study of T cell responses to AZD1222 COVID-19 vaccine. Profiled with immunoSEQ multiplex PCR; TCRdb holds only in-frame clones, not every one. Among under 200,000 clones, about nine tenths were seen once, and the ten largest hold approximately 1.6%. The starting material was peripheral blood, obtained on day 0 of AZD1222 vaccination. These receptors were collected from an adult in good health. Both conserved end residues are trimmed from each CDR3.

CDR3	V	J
ASSQRSATNEKLF	TRBV14	TRBJ1-4
ASSFSGDMNTEAF	TRBV6-5	TRBJ1-1
ASSWGNQPQH	TRBV28	TRBJ1-5
ASSQDRTFSRKNIQY	TRBV3-1/TRBV3-2	TRBJ2-4
ASNTPGGSPLH	TRBV6-5	TRBJ1-6
ASSESTRQH	TRBV10-2	TRBJ1-5
ATSHVDWDTQY	TRBV15	TRBJ2-3
ASSPDATGELF	TRBV7-2	TRBJ2-2
ASSPGGEGVYEQY	TRBV28	TRBJ2-7
ASSPQWGLAGLQETQY	TRBV7-2	TRBJ2-5
ASSSQGVDGYT	TRBV6-6	TRBJ1-2
ASSLVILGSYSYEQY	TRBV5-1	TRBJ2-7
ASSLDRGSTEAF	TRBV27	TRBJ1-1
ASSLQGRLTNEKLF	TRBV5-6	TRBJ1-4
ASSLAGGPYNEQF	TRBV9	TRBJ2-1
ASSREYSPEAF	TRBV4-1	TRBJ1-1
ATSGPGPIQETQY	TRBV24-1	TRBJ2-5
ASSSRYEQY	TRBV5-1	TRBJ2-7
ASSEEVSGNTIY	TRBV6-1	TRBJ1-3
ASSIAGISNQPQH	TRBV19	TRBJ1-5
ASSHKGREAGRELF	TRBV4-1	TRBJ2-2
ASRTTGQGDYNEQF	TRBV5-4	TRBJ2-1